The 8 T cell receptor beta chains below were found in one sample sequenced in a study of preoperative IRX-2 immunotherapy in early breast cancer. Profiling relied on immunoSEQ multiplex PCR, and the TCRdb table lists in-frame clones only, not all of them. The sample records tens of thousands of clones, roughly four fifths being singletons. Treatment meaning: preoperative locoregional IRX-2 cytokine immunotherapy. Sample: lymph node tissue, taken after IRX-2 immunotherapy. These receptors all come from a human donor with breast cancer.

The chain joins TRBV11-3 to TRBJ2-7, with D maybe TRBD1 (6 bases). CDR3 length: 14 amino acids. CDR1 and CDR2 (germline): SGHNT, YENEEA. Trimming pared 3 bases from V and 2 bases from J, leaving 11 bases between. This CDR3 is CASSFTQGTYEQYF. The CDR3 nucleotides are TGTGCCAGCAGCTTCACACAGGGTACCTACGAGCAGTACTTC. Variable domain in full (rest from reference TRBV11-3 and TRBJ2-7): EAGVVQSPRYKIIEKKQPVAFWCNPISGHNTLYWYLQNLGQGPELLIRYENEEAVDDSQLPKDRFSAERLKGVDSTLKIQPAELGDSAVYLCASSFTQGTYEQYFGPGTRLTVT.

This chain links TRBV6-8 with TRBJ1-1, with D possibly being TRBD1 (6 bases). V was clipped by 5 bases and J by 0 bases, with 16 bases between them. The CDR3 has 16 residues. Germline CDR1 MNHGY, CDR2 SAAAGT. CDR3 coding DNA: TGTGCCAGCAGTGACCCAATCAGGGGTATGAACACTGAAGCTTTCTTT. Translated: CASSDPIRGMNTEAFF.

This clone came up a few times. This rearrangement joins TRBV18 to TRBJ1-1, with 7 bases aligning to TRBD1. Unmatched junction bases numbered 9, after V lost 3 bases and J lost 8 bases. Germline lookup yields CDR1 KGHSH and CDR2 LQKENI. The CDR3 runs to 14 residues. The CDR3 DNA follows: TGTGCCAGCTCACCCACAGGGGAAGAACCCGAAGCTTTCTTT. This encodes CASSPTGEEPEAFF.

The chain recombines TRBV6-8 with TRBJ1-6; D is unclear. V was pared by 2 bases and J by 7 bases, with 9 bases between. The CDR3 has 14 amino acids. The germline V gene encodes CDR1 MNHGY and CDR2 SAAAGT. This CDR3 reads CASSYLSRNSPLHF. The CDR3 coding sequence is TGTGCCAGCAGTTACCTTTCGCGGAATTCACCCCTCCACTTT.

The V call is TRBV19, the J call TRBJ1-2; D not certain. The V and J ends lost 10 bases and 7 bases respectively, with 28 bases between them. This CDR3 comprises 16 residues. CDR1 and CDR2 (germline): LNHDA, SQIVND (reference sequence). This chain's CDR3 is CATTSRTGSSGVGYTF. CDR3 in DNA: TGTGCCACCACCTCCCGGACGGGGTCCTCCGGGGTTGGCTACACCTTC.

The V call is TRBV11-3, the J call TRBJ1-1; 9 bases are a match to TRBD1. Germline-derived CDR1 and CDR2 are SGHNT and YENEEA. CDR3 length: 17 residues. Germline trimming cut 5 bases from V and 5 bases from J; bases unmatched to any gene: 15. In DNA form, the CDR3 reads TGTGCCAGCAGCGAGAAATTGACAGGGGGAAAGGGTACTGAAGCTTTCTTT. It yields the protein CASSEKLTGGKGTEAFF.

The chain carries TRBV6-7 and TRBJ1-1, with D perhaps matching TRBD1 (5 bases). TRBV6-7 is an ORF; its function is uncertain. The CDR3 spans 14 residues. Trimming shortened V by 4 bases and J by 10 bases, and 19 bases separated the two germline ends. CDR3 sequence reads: CASSSYIGGRVAFF. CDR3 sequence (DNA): TGTGCCAGCAGTTCCTACATCGGGGGGAGAGTAGCTTTCTTT.

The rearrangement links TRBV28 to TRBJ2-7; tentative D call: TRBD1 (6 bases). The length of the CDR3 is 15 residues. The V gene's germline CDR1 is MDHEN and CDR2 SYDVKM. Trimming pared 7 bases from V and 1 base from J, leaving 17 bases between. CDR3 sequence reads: CASTAGRQASYEQYF. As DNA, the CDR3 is TGTGCCAGCACCGCTGGTCGACAGGCTTCCTACGAGCAGTACTTC.